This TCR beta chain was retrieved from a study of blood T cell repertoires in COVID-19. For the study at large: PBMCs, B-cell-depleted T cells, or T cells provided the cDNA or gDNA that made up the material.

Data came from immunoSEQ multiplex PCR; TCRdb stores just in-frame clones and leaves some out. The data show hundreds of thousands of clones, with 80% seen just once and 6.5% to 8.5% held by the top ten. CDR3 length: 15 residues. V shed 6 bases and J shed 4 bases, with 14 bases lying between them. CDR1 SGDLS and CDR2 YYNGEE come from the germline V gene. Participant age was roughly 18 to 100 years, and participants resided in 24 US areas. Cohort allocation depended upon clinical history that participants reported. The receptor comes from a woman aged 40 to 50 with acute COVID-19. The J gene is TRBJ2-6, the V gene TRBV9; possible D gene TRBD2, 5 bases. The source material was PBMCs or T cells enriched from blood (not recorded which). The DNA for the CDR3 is TGTGCCAGCACCACCACGGGGTCAGGGGCCAACGTCCTGACTTTC. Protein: CASTTTGSGANVLTF.